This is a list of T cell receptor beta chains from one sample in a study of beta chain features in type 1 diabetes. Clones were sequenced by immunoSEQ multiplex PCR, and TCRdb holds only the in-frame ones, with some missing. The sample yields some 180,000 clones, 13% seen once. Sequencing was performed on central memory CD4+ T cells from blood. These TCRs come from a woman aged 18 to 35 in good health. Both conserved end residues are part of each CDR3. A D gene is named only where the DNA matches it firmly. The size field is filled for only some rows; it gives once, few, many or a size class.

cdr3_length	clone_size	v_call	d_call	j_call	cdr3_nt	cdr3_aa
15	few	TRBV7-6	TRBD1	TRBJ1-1	TGTGCCAGCAGGTACAGGGGACAGATGAACACTGAAGCTTTCTTT	CASRYRGQMNTEAFF
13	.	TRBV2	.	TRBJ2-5	TGTGTACTCCGGCTAGGTGCCCAAGAGACCCAGTACTTC	CVLRLGAQETQYF
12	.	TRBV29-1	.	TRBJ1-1	TGCAGCGTTGGGAGGATGAACACTGAAGCTTTCTTT	CSVGRMNTEAFF
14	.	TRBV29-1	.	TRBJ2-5	TGCAGCGTTGAAGATCGCGCAGGACAAGAGACCCAGTACTTC	CSVEDRAGQETQYF
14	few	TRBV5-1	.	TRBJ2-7	TGCGCCAGCAGCTTGGGCCAGGAAGCCTACGAGCAGTACTTC	CASSLGQEAYEQYF
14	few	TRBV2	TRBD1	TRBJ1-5	TGTGCCAGCACCGGGACAGCCCAAGATCAGCCCCAGCATTTT	CASTGTAQDQPQHF
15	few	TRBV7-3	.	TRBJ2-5	TGTGCCAGCAGCCTCGACAGGGGAGGGATCGGTCCCCAGTACTTC	CASSLDRGGIGPQYF
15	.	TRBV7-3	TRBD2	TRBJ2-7	TGTGCCAGCAGCTTAATGCTAGCGGGAGTGGGTGAGCAGTACTTC	CASSLMLAGVGEQYF
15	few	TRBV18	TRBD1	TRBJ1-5	TGTGCCAGCTCACTCGGACAGGGCGGCAATCAGCCCCAGCATTTT	CASSLGQGGNQPQHF
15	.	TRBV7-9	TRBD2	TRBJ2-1	TGTGCCAGCAGCCGGACTAGCGGGAGGGCGAATGAGCAGTTCTTC	CASSRTSGRANEQFF
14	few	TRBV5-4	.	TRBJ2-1	TGTGCCAGCAGCTTGGTTCGGGGCTACAATGAGCAGTTCTTC	CASSLVRGYNEQFF
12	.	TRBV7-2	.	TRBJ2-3	TGTGCCAGCAGTTCTAGCACAGATACGCAGTATTTT	CASSSSTDTQYF
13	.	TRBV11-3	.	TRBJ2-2	TGTGCCAGCGGCGACTTGAACACCGGGGAGCTGTTTTTT	CASGDLNTGELFF
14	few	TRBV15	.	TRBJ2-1	TGTGCCACCAGCAGTGGGAGAGACTACAATGAGCAGTTCTTC	CATSSGRDYNEQFF
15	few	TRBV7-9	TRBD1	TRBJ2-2	TGTGCCAGCAGCCTAAGGACAGGGGTCCCCGGGGAGCTGTTTTTT	CASSLRTGVPGELFF
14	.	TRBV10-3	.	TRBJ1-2	TGTGCCATCAGTGGCGACAGAGCCCTCTATGGCTACACCTTC	CAISGDRALYGYTF
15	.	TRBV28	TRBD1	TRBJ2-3	TGTGCCAGCAGGAGCCCGGGACAGCTCACAGATACGCAGTATTTT	CASRSPGQLTDTQYF
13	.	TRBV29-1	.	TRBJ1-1	TGCAGCGTCCTGGACAGTCTAAGAACTGAAGCTTTCTTT	CSVLDSLRTEAFF
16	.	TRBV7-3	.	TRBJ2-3	TGTGCCAGCAGCTTAAACGGGGGTGGGAGCACAGATACGCAGTATTTT	CASSLNGGGSTDTQYF
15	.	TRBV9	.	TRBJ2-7	TGTGCCAGCAGCGTAGAAGGAACTAGTACCTACGAGCAGTACTTC	CASSVEGTSTYEQYF
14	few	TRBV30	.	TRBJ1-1	TGTGCCTGGAGTGTACATTCTGGGAGGACTGAAGCTTTCTTT	CAWSVHSGRTEAFF
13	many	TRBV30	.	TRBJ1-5	TGTGCCTGGAGTCGAGACAGTAATCAGCCCCAGCATTTT	CAWSRDSNQPQHF
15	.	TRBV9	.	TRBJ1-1	TGTGCCAGCAGCGTAGGCGGCAGGGAGAACACTGAAGCTTTCTTT	CASSVGGRENTEAFF